This T cell receptor (beta chain) appears in the sequencing data of a study of cytomegalovirus exposure and HLA in healthy donors. The CDR3 contains 14 residues. From germline, CDR1 is MDHEN and CDR2 SYDVKM. V was clipped by 6 bases and J by 1 base, with 12 bases between them. It was with 60 Vbeta and 13 Jbeta primers that the PCR ran. As handled by the study authors: A later analysis counted 80 million or so unique TCR beta chains, around 10 million shared. This table comes from immunoSEQ multiplex PCR, and its TCRdb copy is limited to in-frame clones, with some not included. That table furnishes V, J and clone size, whereas the DNA furnished D and trimming. The sample lists 90,000 to 150,000 clones, around three quarters occurring once.

The V gene is TRBV28, the J gene TRBJ1-1; D unclear. Sequences were obtained from PBMCs. This clonotype was obtained from a man between 45 and 60 years old in good health and CMV-seropositive. CDR3 nucleotides: TGTGCCAGCAGCACCCCTGCCAGGAACACTGAAGCTTTCTTT. Translating gives CASSTPARNTEAFF. Supplemented by reference TRBV28 and TRBJ1-1, the full variable domain reads DVKVTQSSRYLVKRTGEKVFLECVQDMDHENMFWYRQDPGLGLRLIYFSYDVKMKEKGDIPEGYSVSREKKERFSLILESASTNQTSMYLCASSTPARNTEAFFGQGTRLTVV.